This T cell receptor beta chain came from a study of T cell changes during pregnancy in multiple sclerosis. The method was immunoSEQ multiplex PCR; TCRdb's version includes in-frame clones alone and lacks a portion of them. The sample records 38,000 or so clones, 90% being singletons. This CDR3 spans 18 amino acids. The V and J ends lost 1 base and 0 bases, in that order; junction bases with no gene match: 8. From germline, CDR1 is MNHEY and CDR2 SMNVEV (reference sequence). The chain has TRBV27 and TRBJ2-5; 10 nucleotides match TRBD1. The source material was CD4+ T cells from peripheral blood mononuclear cells, sampled in the second trimester of pregnancy. The source is a female donor with multiple sclerosis, enrolled in a pregnancy study. CDR3 sequence: CASSLWVTGTGDQETQYF. Written as DNA, the CDR3 is TGTGCCAGCAGTTTATGGGTTACCGGGACAGGGGACCAAGAGACCCAGTACTTC.